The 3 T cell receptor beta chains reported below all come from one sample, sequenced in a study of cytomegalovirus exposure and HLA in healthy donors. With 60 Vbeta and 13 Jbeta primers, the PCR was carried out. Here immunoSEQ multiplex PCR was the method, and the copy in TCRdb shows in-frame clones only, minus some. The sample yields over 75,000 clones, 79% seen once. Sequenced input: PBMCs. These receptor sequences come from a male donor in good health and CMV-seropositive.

The CDR3 DNA follows: TGCGCCAGCAGGGAGGGACTAGCGGGTTCAGAGACCCAGTACTTC. As protein: CASREGLAGSETQYF. The chain employs TRBV5-1 and TRBJ2-5, with 12 positions matching TRBD2. Germline loops: CDR1 SGHRS, CDR2 YFSETQ. The CDR3 length is 15 residues. V gave up 5 bases and J gave up 4 bases; unmatched junction bases: 6.

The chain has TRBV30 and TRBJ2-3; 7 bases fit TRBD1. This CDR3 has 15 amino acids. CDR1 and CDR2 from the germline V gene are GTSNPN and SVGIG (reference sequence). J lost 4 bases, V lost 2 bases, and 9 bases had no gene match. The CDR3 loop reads CAWSPGQYVPDTQYF. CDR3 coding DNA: TGTGCCTGGAGTCCGGGACAGTACGTCCCAGATACGCAGTATTTT.

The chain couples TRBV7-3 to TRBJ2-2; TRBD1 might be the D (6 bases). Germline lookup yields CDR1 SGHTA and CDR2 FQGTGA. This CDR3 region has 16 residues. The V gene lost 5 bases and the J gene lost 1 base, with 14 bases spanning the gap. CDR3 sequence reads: CASSPEQGLNTGELFF. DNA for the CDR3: TGTGCCAGCAGCCCAGAACAGGGTTTGAACACCGGGGAGCTGTTTTTT.